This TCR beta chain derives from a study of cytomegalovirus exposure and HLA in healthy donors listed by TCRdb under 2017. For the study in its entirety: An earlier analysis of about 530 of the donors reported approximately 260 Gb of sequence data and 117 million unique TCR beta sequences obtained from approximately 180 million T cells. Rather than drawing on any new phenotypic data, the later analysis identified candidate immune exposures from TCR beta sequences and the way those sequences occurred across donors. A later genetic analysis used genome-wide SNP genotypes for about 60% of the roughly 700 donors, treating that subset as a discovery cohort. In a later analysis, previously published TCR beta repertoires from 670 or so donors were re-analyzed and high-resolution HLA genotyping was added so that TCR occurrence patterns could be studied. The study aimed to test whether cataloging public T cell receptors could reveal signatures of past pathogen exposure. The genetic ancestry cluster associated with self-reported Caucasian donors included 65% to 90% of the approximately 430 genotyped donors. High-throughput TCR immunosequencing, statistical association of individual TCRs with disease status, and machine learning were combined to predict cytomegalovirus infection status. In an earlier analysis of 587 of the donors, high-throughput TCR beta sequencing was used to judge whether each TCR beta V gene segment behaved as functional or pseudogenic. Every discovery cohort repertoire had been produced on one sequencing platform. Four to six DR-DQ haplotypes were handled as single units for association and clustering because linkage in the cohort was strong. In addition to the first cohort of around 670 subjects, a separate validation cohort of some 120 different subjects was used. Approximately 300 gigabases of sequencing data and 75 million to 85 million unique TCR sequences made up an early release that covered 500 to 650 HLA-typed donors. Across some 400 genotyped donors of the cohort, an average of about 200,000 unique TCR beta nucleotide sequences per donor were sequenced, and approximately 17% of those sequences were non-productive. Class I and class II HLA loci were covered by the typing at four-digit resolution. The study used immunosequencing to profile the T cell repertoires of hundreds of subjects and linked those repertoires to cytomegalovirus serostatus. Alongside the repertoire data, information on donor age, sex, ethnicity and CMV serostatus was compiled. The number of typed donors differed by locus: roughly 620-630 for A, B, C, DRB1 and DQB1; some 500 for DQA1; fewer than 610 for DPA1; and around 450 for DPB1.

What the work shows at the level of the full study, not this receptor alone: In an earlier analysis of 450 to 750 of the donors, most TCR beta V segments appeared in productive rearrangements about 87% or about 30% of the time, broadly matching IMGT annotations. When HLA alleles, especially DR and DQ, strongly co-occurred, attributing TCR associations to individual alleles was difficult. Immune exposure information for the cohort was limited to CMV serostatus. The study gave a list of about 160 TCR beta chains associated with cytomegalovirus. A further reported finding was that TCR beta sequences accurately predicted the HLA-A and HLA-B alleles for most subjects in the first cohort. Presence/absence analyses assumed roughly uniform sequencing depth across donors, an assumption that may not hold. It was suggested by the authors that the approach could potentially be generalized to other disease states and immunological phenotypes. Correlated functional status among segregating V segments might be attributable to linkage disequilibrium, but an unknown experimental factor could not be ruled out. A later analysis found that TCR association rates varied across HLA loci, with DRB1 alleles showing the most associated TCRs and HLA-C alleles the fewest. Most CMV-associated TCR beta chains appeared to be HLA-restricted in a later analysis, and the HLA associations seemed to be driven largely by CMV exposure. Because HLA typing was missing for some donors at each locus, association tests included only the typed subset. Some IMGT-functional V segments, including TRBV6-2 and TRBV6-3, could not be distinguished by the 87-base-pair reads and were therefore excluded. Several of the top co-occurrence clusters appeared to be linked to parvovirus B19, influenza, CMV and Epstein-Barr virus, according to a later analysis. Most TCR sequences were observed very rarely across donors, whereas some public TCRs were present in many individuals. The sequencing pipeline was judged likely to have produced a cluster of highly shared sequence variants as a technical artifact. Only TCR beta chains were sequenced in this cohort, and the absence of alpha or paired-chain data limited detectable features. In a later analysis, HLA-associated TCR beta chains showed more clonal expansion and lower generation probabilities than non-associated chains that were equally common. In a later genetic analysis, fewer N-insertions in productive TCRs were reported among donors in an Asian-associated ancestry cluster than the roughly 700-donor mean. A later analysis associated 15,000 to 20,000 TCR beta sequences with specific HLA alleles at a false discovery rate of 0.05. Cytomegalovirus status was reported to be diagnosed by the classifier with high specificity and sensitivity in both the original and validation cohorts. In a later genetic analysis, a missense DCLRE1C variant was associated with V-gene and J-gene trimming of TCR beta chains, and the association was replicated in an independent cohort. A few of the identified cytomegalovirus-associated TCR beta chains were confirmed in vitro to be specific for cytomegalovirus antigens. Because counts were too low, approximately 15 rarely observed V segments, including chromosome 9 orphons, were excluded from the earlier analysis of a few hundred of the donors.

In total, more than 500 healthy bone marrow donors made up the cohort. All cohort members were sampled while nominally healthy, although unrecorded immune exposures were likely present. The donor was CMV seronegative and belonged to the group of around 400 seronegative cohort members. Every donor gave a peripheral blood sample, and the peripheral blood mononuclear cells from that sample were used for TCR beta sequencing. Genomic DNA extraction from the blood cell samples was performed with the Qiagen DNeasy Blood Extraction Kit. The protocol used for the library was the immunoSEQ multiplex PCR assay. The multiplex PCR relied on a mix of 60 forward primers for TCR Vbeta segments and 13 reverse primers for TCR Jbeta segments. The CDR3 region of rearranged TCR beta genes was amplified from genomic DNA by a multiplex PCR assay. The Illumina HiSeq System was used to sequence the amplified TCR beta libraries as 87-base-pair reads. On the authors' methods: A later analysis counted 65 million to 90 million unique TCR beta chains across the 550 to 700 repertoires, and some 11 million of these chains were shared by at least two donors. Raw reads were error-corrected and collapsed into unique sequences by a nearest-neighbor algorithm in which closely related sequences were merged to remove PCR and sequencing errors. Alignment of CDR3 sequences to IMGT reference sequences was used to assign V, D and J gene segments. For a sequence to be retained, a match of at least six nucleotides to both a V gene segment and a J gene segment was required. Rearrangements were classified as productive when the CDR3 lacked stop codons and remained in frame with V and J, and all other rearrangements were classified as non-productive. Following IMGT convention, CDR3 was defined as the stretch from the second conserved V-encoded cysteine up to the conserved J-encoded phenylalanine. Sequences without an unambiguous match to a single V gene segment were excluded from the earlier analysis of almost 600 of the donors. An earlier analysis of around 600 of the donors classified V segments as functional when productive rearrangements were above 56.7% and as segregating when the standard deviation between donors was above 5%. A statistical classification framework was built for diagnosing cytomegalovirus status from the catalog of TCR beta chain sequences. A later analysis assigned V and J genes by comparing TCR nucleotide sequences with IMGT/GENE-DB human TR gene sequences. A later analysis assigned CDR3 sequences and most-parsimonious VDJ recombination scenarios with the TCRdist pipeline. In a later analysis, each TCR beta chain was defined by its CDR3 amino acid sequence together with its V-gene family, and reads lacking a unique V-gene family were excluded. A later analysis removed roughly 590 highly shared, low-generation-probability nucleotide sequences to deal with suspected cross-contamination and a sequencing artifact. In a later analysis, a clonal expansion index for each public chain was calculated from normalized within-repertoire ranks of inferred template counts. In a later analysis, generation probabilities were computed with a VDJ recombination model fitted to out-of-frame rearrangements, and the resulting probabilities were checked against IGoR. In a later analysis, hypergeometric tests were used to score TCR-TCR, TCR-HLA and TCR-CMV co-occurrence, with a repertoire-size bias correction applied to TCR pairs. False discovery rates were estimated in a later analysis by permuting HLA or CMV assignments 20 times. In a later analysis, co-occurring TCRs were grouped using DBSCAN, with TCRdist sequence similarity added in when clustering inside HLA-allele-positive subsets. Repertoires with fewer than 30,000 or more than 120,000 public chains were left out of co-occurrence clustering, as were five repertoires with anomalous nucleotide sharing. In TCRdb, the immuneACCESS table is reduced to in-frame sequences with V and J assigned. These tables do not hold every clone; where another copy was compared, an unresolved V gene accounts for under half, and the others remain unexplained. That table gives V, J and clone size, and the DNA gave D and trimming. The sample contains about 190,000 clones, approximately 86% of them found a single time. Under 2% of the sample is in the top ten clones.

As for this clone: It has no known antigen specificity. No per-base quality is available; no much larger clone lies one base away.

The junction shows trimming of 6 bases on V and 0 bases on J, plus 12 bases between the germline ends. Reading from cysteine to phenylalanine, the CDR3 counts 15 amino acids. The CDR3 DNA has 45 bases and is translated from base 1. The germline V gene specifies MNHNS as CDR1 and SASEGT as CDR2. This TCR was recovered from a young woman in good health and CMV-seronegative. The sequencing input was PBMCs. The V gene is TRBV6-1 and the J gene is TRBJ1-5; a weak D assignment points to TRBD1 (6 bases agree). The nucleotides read TGTGCCAGCAGCACAGGGATGGGTAGCAATCAGCCCCAGCATTTT. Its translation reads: CASSTGMGSNQPQHF.